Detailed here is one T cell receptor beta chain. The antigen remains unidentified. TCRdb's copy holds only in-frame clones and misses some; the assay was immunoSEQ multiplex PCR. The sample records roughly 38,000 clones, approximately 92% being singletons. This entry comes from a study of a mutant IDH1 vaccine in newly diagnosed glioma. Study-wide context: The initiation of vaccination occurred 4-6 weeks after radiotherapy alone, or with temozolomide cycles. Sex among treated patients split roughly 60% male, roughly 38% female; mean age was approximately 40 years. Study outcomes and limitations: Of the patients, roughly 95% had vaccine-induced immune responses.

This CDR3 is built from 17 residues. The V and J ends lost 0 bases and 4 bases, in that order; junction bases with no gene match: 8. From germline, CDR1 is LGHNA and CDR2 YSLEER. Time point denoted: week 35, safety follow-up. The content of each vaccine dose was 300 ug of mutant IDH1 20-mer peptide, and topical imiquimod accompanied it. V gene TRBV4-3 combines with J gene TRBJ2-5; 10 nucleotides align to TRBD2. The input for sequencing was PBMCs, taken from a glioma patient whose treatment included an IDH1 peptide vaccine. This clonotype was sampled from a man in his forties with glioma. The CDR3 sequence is CASSQDGAGGDGETQYF. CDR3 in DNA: TGCGCCAGCAGCCAAGATGGAGCGGGAGGGGATGGAGAGACCCAGTACTTC.